The 10 T cell receptor beta chains below come from one sample, sequenced in a study of T cell clonality in common variable immunodeficiency. TCRdb's table, derived via immunoSEQ multiplex PCR, lists solely in-frame clones and lacks some. Singletons are absent from the sample, which has approximately 52,000 clones. The source material was peripheral blood mononuclear cells. These receptors were obtained from a person aged 18 to 75 in good health.

This clone was recorded many times. The read gets to within 3 residues of the CDR3 end, and the germline J gene fills in the rest. The rearrangement joins TRBV6-2 or TRBV6-3 to TRBJ2-1, with D possibly matching TRBD2 (5 bases). Germline CDR1 reads MNHEY; CDR2 reads SVGEGT. The V and J ends lost 0 bases and 9 bases respectively, with 12 bases between them. CDR3 length: 14 residues. Incomplete CDR3 DNA: TGTGCCAGCAGTTACTCGAAGGTAGCGCTTGAG. It codes for CASSYSKVALE. The CDR3 reads in full as CASSYSKVALEQFF.

A remark on this clone: Read coverage stops 3 residues before the CDR3 terminus; the germline J gene supplies the remainder. J is TRBJ1-2 and V is TRBV18; no clear D. There are 12 residues in the CDR3. CDR1 KGHSH and CDR2 LQKENI come from the germline V gene. The CDR3 reads CASSQGADTYTF. Incomplete CDR3 DNA: TGTGCCAGCTCACAGGGCGCAGATACC.

With respect to this clone: The read ends 3 residues shy of where the CDR3 ends; the end is completed using the germline J gene. V and J are TRBV19 and TRBJ2-7, with 10 bases aligning to TRBD2. CDR3 length: 15 amino acids. Germline loops: CDR1 LNHDA, CDR2 SQIVND (reference sequence). The J segment lost 3 bases and the V segment lost 3 bases, leaving 5 bases of the junction unmatched. The chain's CDR3 is CASSMTASGSYEQYF. The sequenced CDR3 bases are TGTGCCAGTAGTATGACGGCTAGCGGGAGCTACGAG.

Sample share makes this clone medium-sized. With the read ending 3 residues before the CDR3 end, the germline J gene is used to fill in that end. The J gene is TRBJ2-3, the V gene TRBV20-1; TRBD2 agrees at 9 bases. The CDR3 runs 15 residues. Germline V gene data show CDR1 as DFQATT and CDR2 as SNEGSKA (reference sequence). The V gene end was trimmed by 7 bases and the J gene end by 0 bases; junction bases not matched to a gene: 8. The covered CDR3 bases are TGCAGTGTTTCCCCAGCGGGGGGTAGCACAGATACG. Protein product: CSVSPAGGSTDT. The entire CDR3 protein is CSVSPAGGSTDTQYF.

This clone was counted many times. The CDR3 end lies 3 residues beyond the end of the read and is filled in from the germline J gene. The chain employs TRBV7-8 and TRBJ1-1; the D gene is possibly TRBD1 (6 bases). The CDR3 length is 16 residues. Germline V gene lookup returns CDR1 SGHVS and CDR2 FQNEAQ. The V and J ends lost 2 bases and 0 bases respectively, with 13 bases between them. The CDR3 spells CASSLFGQLMNTEAFF. Partial CDR3 DNA: TGTGCCAGCAGCTTATTTGGACAGCTCATGAACACTGAA.

This clone was seen only a few times. It may be a read error: a sequence one base away is much more abundant. The read gets to within 3 residues of the CDR3 end, and the germline J gene fills in the rest. V and J are TRBV7-9 and TRBJ2-5, with TRBD1 matching 7 bases. The CDR3 length is 15 residues. Germline lookup yields CDR1 SEHNR and CDR2 FQNEAQ (reference sequence). CDR3 in amino acids: CASSLATGETDTQYF. The DNA read from the CDR3 is TGTGCCAGCAGCTTAGCTACAGGGGAGACAGATACC.

This clone has a count of ten or more. The CDR3 end lies 3 residues beyond the end of the read and is filled in from the germline J gene. The V gene is TRBV2, the J gene TRBJ1-5; 8 bases fit TRBD1. The CDR3 is 15 amino acids. Germline V gene data show CDR1 as SNHLY and CDR2 as FYNNEI. V lost 6 bases to trimming and J lost 5 bases; unmatched junction nucleotides: 9. The sequenced part of the CDR3 DNA is TGTGCCAGCAGCCCGGACAGGGAGTGGGATCAGCCC. It codes for CASSPDREWDQP. The entire CDR3 reads CASSPDREWDQPQHF.

This clone was found many times. The CDR3 sequence: CASSFPGTTYGYTF. CDR3 DNA, as far as it was read: TGTGCCAGCAGCTTCCCCGGGACAACCTATGGC. The chain combines TRBV6-2 or TRBV6-3 with TRBJ1-2; D possibly corresponds to TRBD1 (6 bases). The read finishes 3 residues shy of the CDR3 end, and the germline J gene is used to complete it. The CDR3 runs 14 residues. V shed 6 bases and J shed 4 bases, with 15 bases lying between them. Germline V gives CDR1 MNHEY, CDR2 SVGEGT.

This clone was observed many times. Coverage ceases 3 residues before the CDR3 finishes, and the germline J gene fills in the end. V usage is TRBV10-3 and J usage is TRBJ2-5; 7 nucleotides match TRBD1. Germline V gives CDR1 ENHRY, CDR2 SYGVKD. This CDR3 contains 12 residues. V shed 10 bases and J 3 bases; nucleotides not matched to a gene: 5. The CDR3 spells CATLGQEETQYF. The sequenced part of the CDR3 DNA is TGTGCCACCTTAGGACAGGAAGAGACC.

The sample holds many counts of this clone. The read ends 3 residues shy of where the CDR3 ends; the end is completed using the germline J gene. The chain joins TRBV4-1 to TRBJ2-5; D is possibly TRBD2 (5 bases). With 3 bases removed from V and 5 bases from J, the gap between germline ends came to 7 bases. The CDR3 length is 12 residues. Germline-derived CDR1 and CDR2 are MGHRA and YSYEKL. The CDR3 spells CASSQDSETQYF. CDR3 DNA, as far as it was read: TGCGCCAGCAGCCAGGACTCGGAGACC.